The 18 T cell receptor beta chains in this list originate from one sample, sequenced in a study of blood T cell repertoires in COVID-19. Generated by immunoSEQ multiplex PCR, the TCRdb table keeps only in-frame clones and is missing some. The sample has approximately 280,000 clones, about nine tenths seen once. Sequenced material: peripheral blood. Receptors were obtained from a woman in her sixties or seventies with acute or convalescent COVID-19.

The rearrangement links TRBV7-9 to TRBJ1-3; no reliable D call. V was trimmed by 4 bases and J by 0 bases, leaving 7 bases between them. Germline CDR1 is SEHNR and CDR2 is FQNEAQ (reference sequence). The CDR3 totals 14 residues. The CDR3 spells CASSSEISGNTIYF. The CDR3 coding sequence is TGTGCCAGCAGCTCCGAGATCTCTGGAAACACCATATATTTT.

The V and J genes are TRBV4-1 and TRBJ1-2, with D possibly TRBD1 on 5 matching bases. This CDR3 is built from 15 residues. Germline V lookup: CDR1 MGHRA, CDR2 YSYEKL. The ends were cut back, 4 bases at V and 4 bases at J, with 16 bases in the middle. The CDR3 DNA is TGCGCCAGCAGCCGAGAGGGGACTCTACCCTATGGCTACACCTTC. It codes for CASSREGTLPYGYTF.

The chain joins TRBV3-1 (or the pseudogene TRBV3-2) to TRBJ1-2; 11 bases are a match to TRBD1. The V gene end was trimmed by 5 bases and the J gene end by 2 bases; junction bases not matched to a gene: 4. This CDR3 is 15 amino acids long. The V gene's germline CDR1 is LGHDT and CDR2 YNNKEL (reference sequence). The CDR3 DNA follows: TGTGCCAGCAGCAACCGGGACAGGGGGAACTATGGCTACACCTTC. Protein: CASSNRDRGNYGYTF.

This sequence joins TRBV18 and TRBJ2-2, with D unclear. Germline lookup yields CDR1 KGHSH and CDR2 LQKENI. V lost 1 base and J 0 bases, leaving 9 bases between the germline ends. The length of the CDR3 is 16 residues. DNA of the CDR3: TGTGCCAGCTCACCACGGTGGCAGACGAACACCGGGGAGCTGTTTTTT. It translates to CASSPRWQTNTGELFF.

V and J are TRBV30 and TRBJ1-5, with D perhaps TRBD1 (5 bases). Between the trimmed V and J ends, which lost 3 bases and 0 bases, there was a span of 9 bases. Germline V gives CDR1 GTSNPN, CDR2 SVGIG (reference sequence). The CDR3 extends over 14 amino acids. The CDR3 DNA reads TGTGCCTGGAGCGACAGTTATAGCAATCAGCCCCAGCATTTT. Its translation: CAWSDSYSNQPQHF.

The chain recombines TRBV11-2 with TRBJ2-7, with D maybe TRBD1 (5 bases). V was clipped by 2 bases and J by 2 bases, with 13 bases between them. Germline loops: CDR1 SGHAT, CDR2 FQNNGV. The CDR3 has 15 residues. The CDR3 here is CASSLILTTAYEQYF. CDR3 nucleotide sequence: TGTGCCAGCAGCTTAATACTCACGACAGCCTACGAGCAGTACTTC.

The genes are TRBV29-1 and TRBJ2-3, with unresolved D. With 5 bases removed from V and 0 bases from J, the gap between germline ends came to 3 bases. Germline assignment: CDR1 SQVTM and CDR2 ANQGSEA. This CDR3 contains 11 residues. CDR3 region: CSVTSTDTQYF. The CDR3 DNA is TGCAGCGTTACTAGCACAGATACGCAGTATTTT.

J is TRBJ2-3 and V is TRBV6-6, with a weak D call TRBD1 (6 bases). Trimming stripped 5 bases from V and 0 bases from J, with 12 bases between. The CDR3 is 15 residues long. Germline assignment: CDR1 MNHNY and CDR2 SVGAGI (reference sequence). In DNA, the CDR3 is TGTGCCAGCAGTAGAGGACAGACTAGCACAGATACGCAGTATTTT. Residues: CASSRGQTSTDTQYF.

The J gene is TRBJ1-5, the V gene TRBV5-8; TRBD1 matches 9 bases. This CDR3 has 15 amino acids. The germline gives CDR1 SGHTS, CDR2 YDEGEE. V shed 2 bases, J shed 7 bases, and the junction held 7 bases outside the gene matches. CDR3 region: CASSLTGGASQPQHF. As DNA, the CDR3 is TGTGCCAGCAGCTTAACAGGGGGCGCCAGCCAGCCCCAGCATTTT.

This clone occurred once. The V and J genes are TRBV7-2 and TRBJ2-7, with 10 bases lining up with TRBD2. V lost 5 bases to trimming and J lost 0 bases; unmatched junction nucleotides: 4. The CDR3 loop spans 15 amino acids. Per germline, CDR1 SGHTA and CDR2 FQGNSA. CDR3 protein: CASSNLAGDSYEQYF. In DNA, the CDR3 is TGTGCCAGCAGCAACCTAGCGGGAGACTCCTACGAGCAGTACTTC.

The gene calls are TRBV5-5 and TRBJ1-5, with D possibly matching TRBD1 (6 bases). The V gene's germline CDR1 is SGHKS and CDR2 YYEKEE (reference sequence). The germline V and J ends were trimmed by 3 bases and 4 bases, with 11 bases remaining between them. The CDR3 extends over 14 amino acids. CDR3 bases: TGTGCCAGCAGCTGGGTAGGGACAAATCAGCCCCAGCATTTT. This gives the protein CASSWVGTNQPQHF.

V and J are TRBV3-1 (or the pseudogene TRBV3-2) and TRBJ1-1; perhaps TRBD1 as D (5 bases). CDR1 and CDR2 (germline): LGHDT, YNNKEL (reference sequence). The CDR3 spans 14 residues. With 6 bases removed from V and 6 bases from J, the gap between germline ends came to 17 bases. CDR3 amino acids: CASRPEGVGAEAFF. The CDR3 DNA is TGTGCCAGCAGACCAGAAGGGGTCGGCGCTGAAGCTTTCTTT.

This sequence joins TRBV14 and TRBJ1-1, with 7 bases identical to TRBD1. This CDR3 spans 15 amino acids. V lost 3 bases and J lost 0; bases outside the gene matches: 4. Germline-derived CDR1 and CDR2 are SGHDN and FVKESK. This CDR3 reads CASSHRTGMNTEAFF. The DNA for the CDR3 is TGTGCCAGCAGCCACAGGACAGGCATGAACACTGAAGCTTTCTTT.

V is TRBV7-2 and J is TRBJ1-4; TRBD1 matches at 7 bases. Germline assignment: CDR1 SGHTA and CDR2 FQGNSA. CDR3 length: 16 amino acids. V lost 5 bases and J lost 3; bases outside the gene matches: 9. CDR3 bases: TGTGCCAGCAGCCCCAGACAGGGATCATCTAATGAAAAACTGTTTTTT. It is translated as CASSPRQGSSNEKLFF.

The chain combines TRBV28 with TRBJ1-5; maybe TRBD1 (6 bases). Germline V CDR1 and CDR2: MDHEN, SYDVKM. The V gene lost 6 bases and the J gene lost 5 bases, with 14 bases spanning the gap. CDR3 length: 14 amino acids. The CDR3 loop reads CASSPTGGYQPQHF. The CDR3 DNA sequence: TGTGCCAGCAGCCCTACGGGGGGCTATCAGCCCCAGCATTTT.

The chain has TRBV9 and TRBJ2-1; TRBD2 aligns across 12 bases. Per germline, CDR1 SGDLS and CDR2 YYNGEE. This CDR3 region has 15 residues. J was trimmed by 4 bases and V by 4 bases; bases with no gene match: 3. CDR3 in amino acids: CASSSSGGAYNEQFF. The CDR3 DNA reads TGTGCCAGCAGCTCTAGCGGGGGGGCTTACAATGAGCAGTTCTTC.

V and J are TRBV11-2 and TRBJ2-7; 7 bases match TRBD1. Per germline, CDR1 SGHAT and CDR2 FQNNGV. The CDR3 consists of 16 residues. J was trimmed by 3 bases and V by 3 bases; bases with no gene match: 11. This chain's CDR3 is CASSFWTRGTDYEQYF. Here the CDR3 DNA reads TGTGCCAGCAGCTTTTGGACCCGAGGGACAGACTACGAGCAGTACTTC.

The chain joins TRBV14 to TRBJ1-1; D not resolved. CDR1 SGHDN and CDR2 FVKESK come from the germline V gene. V lost 0 bases and J 3 bases, leaving 14 bases between the germline ends. The CDR3 is 16 residues long. CDR3 DNA: TGTGCCAGCAGCCAAGATTGGTGGGAGGGTGACACTGAAGCTTTCTTT. Translating it yields CASSQDWWEGDTEAFF.